A single sample is the source of the 15 T cell receptor beta chains below, sequenced in a study of T-cell reconstitution after alpha-beta-depleted transplantation in children (dated by TCRdb to about 2016). Library method: PCR. The reads were generated on an Illumina HiSeq 2500. To normalize quantification of the TCRbeta repertoire, the TCR libraries were built with molecular barcoding that relied on unique molecular identifiers. Using fastp at Q25 and MiXCR, TCRdb reprocessed the public reads and kept productive beta chains. CDR3 protein duplicates are merged, each entry listing the most common genes and DNA. This sample holds some 150,000 distinct CDR3 sequences; 8.8% were observed only once. Around 18% of the sample lies in the top ten. The sample's treatment or condition label is to be understood as: allogeneic hematopoietic cell transplantation with graft depleted of TCRalphabeta T cells and CD19 B cells.

The input for sequencing was PBMCs, mostly from graft donor cells, taken 180 days after TCRalphabeta/CD19-depleted stem cell transplant. These receptor sequences come from a female patient under 10 years old who had a stem cell transplant for congenital amegakaryocytic thrombocytopenia, so the T cells may come from the graft donor.

The chain couples TRBV20-1 to TRBJ2-5; 16 bases agree with TRBD2. The CDR3 consists of 16 residues. J gave up 2 bases and V 6 bases, and 6 bases lay outside the gene matches. The germline V gene has CDR1 DFQATT and CDR2 SNEGSKA (reference sequence). This chain's CDR3 is CSAKGLAGGRQETQYF. The CDR3 DNA reads TGCAGTGCCAAGGGACTAGCGGGGGGGCGGCAAGAGACCCAGTACTTC.

This clonotype was detected a few times. The V and J genes are TRBV7-2 and TRBJ2-1; TRBD1 matches at 10 bases. Trimming took 6 bases from V and 8 from J; bases not matched to a gene: 7. The CDR3 totals 14 residues. Germline V gene lookup returns CDR1 SGHTA and CDR2 FQGNSA. The chain's CDR3 is CASSPGQGYHEQFF. The CDR3, as DNA: TGTGCCAGCAGTCCGGGACAGGGGTATCATGAGCAGTTCTTC.

This clonotype was recorded many times. The gene calls are TRBV28 and TRBJ2-1; possible D gene TRBD1, 6 bases. Germline V gene sequence: CDR1 MDHEN, CDR2 SYDVKM. Trimming removed 6 bases from V and 11 bases from J, with 11 bases in between. The CDR3 totals 11 residues. CDR3 DNA: TGTGCCAGCAGGATACAGGGTAAGCAGTTCTTC. Amino acids: CASRIQGKQFF. Full variable domain (remainder filled in from reference TRBV28 and TRBJ2-1): DVKVTQSSRYLVKRTGEKVFLECVQDMDHENMFWYRQDPGLGLRLIYFSYDVKMKEKGDIPEGYSVSREKKERFSLILESASTNQTSMYLCASRIQGKQFFGPGTRLTVL.

This clonotype came up many times. The chain has TRBV25-1 and TRBJ2-1; TRBD2 agrees at 8 bases. V lost 3 bases, J lost 4 bases, and 2 bases stayed unmatched. This CDR3 spans 14 amino acids. Germline assignment: CDR1 MGHDK and CDR2 SYGVNS. Written as DNA, the CDR3 is TGTGCCAGCAGTGAGTTAGCGGGGTACAATGAGCAGTTCTTC. Translated, it gives CASSELAGYNEQFF.

At least ten counts were recorded for this clonotype. The V gene is TRBV12-3 or TRBV12-4, the J gene TRBJ2-2; maybe TRBD1 (6 bases). CDR3 length: 16 amino acids. V was shortened by 2 bases and J by 6 bases, with 16 bases between the two germline ends. The CDR3: CASSLWARGTSGELFF. In nucleotides, the CDR3 is TGTGCCAGCAGTTTATGGGCGAGGGGGACCTCCGGGGAGCTGTTTTTT.

At least ten counts were recorded for this clonotype. The chain joins TRBV15 to TRBJ2-5, with D possibly being TRBD2 (5 bases). CDR3 length: 14 amino acids. The V end lost 5 bases, the J end lost 3 bases, and 13 bases lay between the germline ends. Per the germline V gene, CDR1 is LNHNV and CDR2 is YYDKDF (reference sequence). The CDR3 DNA sequence: TGTGCCACCAGCTCAGAGGGAGTAAAAGAGACCCAGTACTTC. Protein: CATSSEGVKETQYF.

This clonotype was seen many times. This chain connects TRBV20-1 to TRBJ1-1; D is unclear. Germline CDR1 is DFQATT and CDR2 is SNEGSKA (reference sequence). The CDR3 contains 13 residues. Deletions cut 4 bases from V and 0 bases from J, with 9 bases between. The CDR3 DNA follows: TGCAGTGCTATAAGGCAGATGAACACTGAAGCTTTCTTT. This gives the protein CSAIRQMNTEAFF.

This clonotype was observed a handful of times. This rearrangement joins TRBV7-9 to TRBJ2-6; D gene unclear. This CDR3 region has 17 residues. Germline V gene data show CDR1 as SEHNR and CDR2 as FQNEAQ (reference sequence). V lost 2 bases to trimming and J lost 0 bases, with 11 bases between them. CDR3 amino acids: CASSLIPLVSGANVLTF. The CDR3 DNA follows: TGTGCCAGCAGCTTAATTCCCCTGGTCTCTGGGGCCAACGTCCTGACTTTC.

This clonotype was seen a handful of times. This chain uses TRBV28 with TRBJ1-6; D uncertain. CDR1 and CDR2 from the germline V gene are MDHEN and SYDVKM. Trimming pared 6 bases from V and 7 bases from J, leaving 7 bases between. This CDR3 is built from 12 residues. DNA of the CDR3: TGTGCCAGCAGACCGTCCAATTCACCCCTCCACTTT. Translation: CASRPSNSPLHF.

This clonotype was seen at least ten times. V gene TRBV27 combines with J gene TRBJ2-1, with D uncertain. The CDR3 sequence is 14 residues long. Trimming stripped 6 bases from V and 0 bases from J, with 9 bases between. CDR1 is MNHEY and CDR2 is SMNVEV in the germline V gene (reference sequence). The CDR3 here is CASSGFSSYNEQFF. DNA of the CDR3: TGTGCCAGCAGCGGGTTTAGCTCCTACAATGAGCAGTTCTTC.

In its sample, this clonotype was seen many times. The gene calls are TRBV20-1 and TRBJ2-5, with 10 bases matching TRBD2. The V gene's germline CDR1 is DFQATT and CDR2 SNEGSKA (reference sequence). V trimming: 4 bases; J trimming: 5 bases; junction bases outside the gene matches: 7. This CDR3 is 14 amino acids long. Here the CDR3 reads CSANLAGVAETQYF. The CDR3 nucleotides are TGCAGTGCTAATCTAGCGGGAGTTGCGGAGACCCAGTACTTC.

This clonotype was observed at least ten times. The chain has TRBV9 and TRBJ2-1; 8 nucleotides line up with TRBD2. The CDR3 is 16 amino acids. The germline gives CDR1 SGDLS, CDR2 YYNGEE. V lost 4 bases and J lost 1; bases outside the gene matches: 7. The CDR3: CASSPGGGPSYNEQFF. The CDR3 nucleotides read TGTGCCAGCAGCCCCGGGGGGGGACCTTCCTACAATGAGCAGTTCTTC.

This clonotype was observed many times. The chain employs TRBV19 and TRBJ1-1, with no clear D. CDR1 is LNHDA and CDR2 is SQIVND in the germline V gene (reference sequence). The CDR3 is 15 residues long. Trimming shortened V by 5 bases and J by 0 bases, and 13 bases separated the two germline ends. The CDR3 DNA reads as TGTGCCAGTAGTGCCAGCAGAGACATGAACACTGAAGCTTTCTTT. Protein: CASSASRDMNTEAFF.

The V call is TRBV27, the J call TRBJ1-2, with D possibly being TRBD1 (6 bases). Germline values: CDR1 MNHEY, CDR2 SMNVEV (reference sequence). Trimming removed 6 bases at V and 1 base at J, with 15 bases between. This CDR3 is 15 amino acids long. The CDR3 loop is CASRRGGSFNYGYTF. Written as DNA, the CDR3 is TGTGCCAGCAGGAGGGGGGGCTCTTTTAACTATGGCTACACCTTC.

V and J are TRBV6-5 and TRBJ2-3, with D unclear. V gave up 5 bases and J gave up 7 bases, with 7 bases separating them. This CDR3 is built from 11 residues. Germline CDR1 and CDR2: MNHEY and SVGAGI. For the CDR3, the DNA is TGTGCCAGCAGTCATTCCAATACGCAGTATTTT. Translated, it gives CASSHSNTQYF.